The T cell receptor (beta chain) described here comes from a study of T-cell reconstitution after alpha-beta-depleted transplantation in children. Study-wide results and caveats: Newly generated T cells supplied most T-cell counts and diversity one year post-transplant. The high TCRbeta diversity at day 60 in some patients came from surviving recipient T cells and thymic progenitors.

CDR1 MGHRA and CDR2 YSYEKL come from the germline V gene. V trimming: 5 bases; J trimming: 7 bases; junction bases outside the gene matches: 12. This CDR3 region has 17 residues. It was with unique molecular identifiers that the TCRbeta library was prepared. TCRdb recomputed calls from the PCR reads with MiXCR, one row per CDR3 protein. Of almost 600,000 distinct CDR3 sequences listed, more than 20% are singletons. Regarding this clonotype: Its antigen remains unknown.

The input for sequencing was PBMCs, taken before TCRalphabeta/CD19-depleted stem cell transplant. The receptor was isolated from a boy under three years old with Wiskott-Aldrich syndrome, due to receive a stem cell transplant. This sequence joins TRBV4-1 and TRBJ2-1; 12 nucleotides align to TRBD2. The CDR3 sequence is CASSSSTGTSGPNEQFF. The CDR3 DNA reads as TGCGCCAGCAGCAGCAGTACCGGGACTAGCGGGCCTAATGAGCAGTTCTTC.